This T cell receptor (beta chain) was identified in a study of neurological immune-mediated disorders. Study-wide findings and caveats: Phylogenetically, 18 of 34 multiple sclerosis patients' repertoires fell into one related-CDR3 cluster, a possible signature.

From the 5' RACE reads, TCRdb called clonotypes with MiXCR, one entry per CDR3 protein. The sample shows some 46,000 distinct CDR3 sequences, 4.5% of them seen only once. Source material was 2 million unsorted PBMCs, stored at -80 °C in RNAlater. This clonotype was seen many times. Its antigen remains unidentified. Sequencing was carried out using PBMCs. The sequence derives from a woman aged 55 to 70 with multiple sclerosis.

CDR3 DNA: TGTGCCAGCAGCTTACCCTGGGAGGGTTCCTCCTACAATGAGCAGTTCTTC. This codes for CASSLPWEGSSYNEQFF. V gene TRBV7-8 combines with J gene TRBJ2-1, with 7 bases aligning to TRBD2. The V segment lost 2 bases and the J segment 0 bases; nucleotides outside the gene matches: 7. The germline gives CDR1 SGHVS, CDR2 FQNEAQ. CDR3 length equals 17 residues.